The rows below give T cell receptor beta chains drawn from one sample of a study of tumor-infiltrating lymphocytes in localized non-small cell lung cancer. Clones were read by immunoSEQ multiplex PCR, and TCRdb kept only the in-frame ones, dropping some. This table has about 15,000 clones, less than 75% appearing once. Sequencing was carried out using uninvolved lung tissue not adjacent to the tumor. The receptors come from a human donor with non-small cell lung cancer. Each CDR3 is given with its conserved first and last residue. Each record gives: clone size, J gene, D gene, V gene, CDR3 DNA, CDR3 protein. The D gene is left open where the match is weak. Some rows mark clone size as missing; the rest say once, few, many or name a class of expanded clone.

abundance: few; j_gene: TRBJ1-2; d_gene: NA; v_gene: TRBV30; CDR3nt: TGTGCCTGGAGCATTAAGGGGAAGGTCTATGGCTACACCTTC; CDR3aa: CAWSIKGKVYGYTF
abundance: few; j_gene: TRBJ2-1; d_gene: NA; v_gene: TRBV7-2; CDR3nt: TGTGCCAGCAGCTCCGGTGCGGGATTGGTAAATGAGCAGTTCTTC; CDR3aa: CASSSGAGLVNEQFF
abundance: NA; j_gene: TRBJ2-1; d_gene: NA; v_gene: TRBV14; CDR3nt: TGTGCCAGCAGCCAAGTCCGCCGCTCCTACAATGAGCAGTTCTTC; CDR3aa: CASSQVRRSYNEQFF
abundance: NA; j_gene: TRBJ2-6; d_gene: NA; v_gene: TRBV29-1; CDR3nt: TGCAGCGTTGAAGCTGTCGGCTCTGGGGCCAACGTCCTGACTTTC; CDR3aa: CSVEAVGSGANVLTF
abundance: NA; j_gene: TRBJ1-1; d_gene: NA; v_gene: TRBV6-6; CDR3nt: TGTGCCAGCAGTCCAGAGGGCACTGAAGCTTTCTTT; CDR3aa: CASSPEGTEAFF
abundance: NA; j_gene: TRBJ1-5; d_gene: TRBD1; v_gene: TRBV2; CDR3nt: TGTGCCAGCAAGGGACAGGGGGCCCAGCCCCAGCATTTT; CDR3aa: CASKGQGAQPQHF
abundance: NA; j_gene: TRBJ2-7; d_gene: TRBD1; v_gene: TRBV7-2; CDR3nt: TGTGCCAGCCTACCTAGGTTACAGGGGGCCTACGAGCAGTACTTC; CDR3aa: CASLPRLQGAYEQYF
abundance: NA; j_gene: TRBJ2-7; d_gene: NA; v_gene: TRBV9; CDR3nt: TGTGCCAGCCAAAACTACGAGCAGTACTTC; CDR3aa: CASQNYEQYF
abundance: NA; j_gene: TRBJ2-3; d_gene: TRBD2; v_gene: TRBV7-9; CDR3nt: TGTGCCAGCAGCTTAGGGACTAGCGGGGCCACAGATACGCAGTATTTT; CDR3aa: CASSLGTSGATDTQYF
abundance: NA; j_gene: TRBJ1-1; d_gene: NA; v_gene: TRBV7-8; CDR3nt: TGTGCCAGCAGCTTAGCGGACAGTCGGGGGAACACTGAAGCTTTCTTT; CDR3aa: CASSLADSRGNTEAFF
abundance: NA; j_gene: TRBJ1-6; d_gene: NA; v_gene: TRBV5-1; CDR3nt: TGCGCCAGCAGCTTGACTCTTTTCCCGGCGGAGGGACCCCTCCACTTT; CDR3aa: CASSLTLFPAEGPLHF
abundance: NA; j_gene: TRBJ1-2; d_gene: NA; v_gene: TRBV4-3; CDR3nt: TGCGCCAGCAGCCAAGATCTTTGGGTTTGGAATGGCTACACCTTC; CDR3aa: CASSQDLWVWNGYTF
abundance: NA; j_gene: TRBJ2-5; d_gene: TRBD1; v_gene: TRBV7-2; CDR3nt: TGTGCCAGCAGCTTAGAGGGACAGGGATTCGCAGAGACCCAGTACTTC; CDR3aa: CASSLEGQGFAETQYF
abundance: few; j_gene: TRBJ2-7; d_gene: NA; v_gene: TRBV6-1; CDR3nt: TGTGCCAGCAGTAAAACAGAACTCGGGGAGCAGTACTTC; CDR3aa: CASSKTELGEQYF
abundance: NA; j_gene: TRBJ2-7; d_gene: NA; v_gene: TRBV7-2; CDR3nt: TGTGCCAGCAGCTTAGGAAGCGCGAGGACCTACGAGCAGTACTTC; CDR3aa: CASSLGSARTYEQYF
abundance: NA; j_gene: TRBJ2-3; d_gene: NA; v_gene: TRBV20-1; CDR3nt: TGCAGTGCTAGACCGCAAGATACGCAGTATTTT; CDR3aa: CSARPQDTQYF
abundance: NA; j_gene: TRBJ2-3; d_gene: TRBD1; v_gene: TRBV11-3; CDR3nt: TGTGCCAGCAGTCGAAAATCCGGGACAGGGAGGTCAGATACGCAGTATTTT; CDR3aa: CASSRKSGTGRSDTQYF
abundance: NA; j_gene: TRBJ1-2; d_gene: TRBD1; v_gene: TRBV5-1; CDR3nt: TGCGCCAGCAGTCCATTCGTCACAGGGGCAGATGGCTACACCTTC; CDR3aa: CASSPFVTGADGYTF
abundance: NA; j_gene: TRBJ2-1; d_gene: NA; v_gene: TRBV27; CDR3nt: TGTGCCAGCAAAAGCGAGCCCTACAATGAGCAGTTCTTC; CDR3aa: CASKSEPYNEQFF
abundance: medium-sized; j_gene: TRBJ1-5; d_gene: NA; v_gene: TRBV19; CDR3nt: TGTGCCAGTAGTACGGTTAGACTCAATCAGCCCCAGCATTTT; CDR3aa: CASSTVRLNQPQHF
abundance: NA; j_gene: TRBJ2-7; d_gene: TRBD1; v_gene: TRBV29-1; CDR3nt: TGCAGCGTTGAAGGCGGACAGGGGAGTTACGAGCAGTACTTC; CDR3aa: CSVEGGQGSYEQYF
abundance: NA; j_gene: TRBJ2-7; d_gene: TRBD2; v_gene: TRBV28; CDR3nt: TGTGCCAGCAGTTTAGTAACTAGCGGGAGCTCCTACGAGCAGTACTTC; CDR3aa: CASSLVTSGSSYEQYF
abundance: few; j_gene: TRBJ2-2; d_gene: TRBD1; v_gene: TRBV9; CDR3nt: TGTGCCTCAGGGGAATGGGACAGCCCGAACACCGGGGAGCTGTTTTTT; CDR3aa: CASGEWDSPNTGELFF
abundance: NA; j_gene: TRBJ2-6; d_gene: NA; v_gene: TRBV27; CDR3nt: TGTGCCAGCAGTTTGGGGGGGGCCAACGTCCTGACTTTC; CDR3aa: CASSLGGANVLTF
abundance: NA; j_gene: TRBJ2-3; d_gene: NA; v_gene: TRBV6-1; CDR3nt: TGTGCCAGCAGTGAAGCGCTGGGGAGCACAGATACGCAGTATTTT; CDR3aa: CASSEALGSTDTQYF
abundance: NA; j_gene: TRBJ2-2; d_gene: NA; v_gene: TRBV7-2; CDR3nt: TGTGCCAGCAGCTTAGAGGCAGCGAGGGAGCTGTTTTTT; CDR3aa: CASSLEAARELFF
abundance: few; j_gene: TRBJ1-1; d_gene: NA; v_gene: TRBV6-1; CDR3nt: TGTGCCAGCAAAGTCAATTACCCCGACGCTGAAGCTTTCTTT; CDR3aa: CASKVNYPDAEAFF
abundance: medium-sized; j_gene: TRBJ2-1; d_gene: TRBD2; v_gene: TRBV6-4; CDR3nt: TGTGCCAGCAGTTCTAGCGGGGGGGCCGGGGATGAGCAGTTCTTC; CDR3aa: CASSSSGGAGDEQFF
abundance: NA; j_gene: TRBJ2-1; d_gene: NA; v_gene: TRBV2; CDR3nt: TGTGCCAGCAGCTTACAGGTTGAGCAGTTCTTC; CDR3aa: CASSLQVEQFF
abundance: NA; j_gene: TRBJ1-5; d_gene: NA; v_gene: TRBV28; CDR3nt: TGTGCCAGCTCAGGGCCGCCATCAAATAGCAATCAGCCCCAGCATTTT; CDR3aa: CASSGPPSNSNQPQHF
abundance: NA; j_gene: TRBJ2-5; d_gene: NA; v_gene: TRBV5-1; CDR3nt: TGCGCCAGCAGCTTGTTGGGGGTTTACCAAGAGACCCAGTACTTC; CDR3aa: CASSLLGVYQETQYF
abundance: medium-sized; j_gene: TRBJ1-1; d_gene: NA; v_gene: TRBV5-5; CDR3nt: TGTGCCAGCAGCTTGGGGGACACTGAAGCTTTCTTT; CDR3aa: CASSLGDTEAFF
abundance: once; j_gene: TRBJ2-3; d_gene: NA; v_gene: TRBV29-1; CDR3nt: TGCAGCGTAGAACCGACAACAGATACGCAGTATTTT; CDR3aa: CSVEPTTDTQYF
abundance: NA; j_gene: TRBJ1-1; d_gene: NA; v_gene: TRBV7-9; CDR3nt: TGTGCCAGCAGCCCCGATGTCTGGGACGGGGCCACTGAAGCTTTCTTT; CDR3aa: CASSPDVWDGATEAFF
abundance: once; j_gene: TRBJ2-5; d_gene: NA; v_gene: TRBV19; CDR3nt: TGTGCCAGTAGTCCCCGGACAGGAGGAGGGGAGACCCAGTACTTC; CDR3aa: CASSPRTGGGETQYF
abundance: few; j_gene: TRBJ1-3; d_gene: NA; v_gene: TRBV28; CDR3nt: TGTGCCAGCAGTCCCGGGGGAGGGGGGGTTTCTGGAAACACCATATATTTT; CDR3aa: CASSPGGGGVSGNTIYF
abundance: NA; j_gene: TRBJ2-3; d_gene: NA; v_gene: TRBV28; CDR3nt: TGTGCCAGCAGTTTTATCCAGGGTGAAGATACGCAGTATTTT; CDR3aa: CASSFIQGEDTQYF
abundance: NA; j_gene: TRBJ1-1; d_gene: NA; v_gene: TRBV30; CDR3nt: TGTGCCTGGACGGTGGCCATTGGGACTGAAGCTTTCTTT; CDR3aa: CAWTVAIGTEAFF
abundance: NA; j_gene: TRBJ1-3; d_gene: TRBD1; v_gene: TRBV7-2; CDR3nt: TGTGCCAGCTCCCGGGACAGCTCGTCAAACACCATATATTTT; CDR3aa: CASSRDSSSNTIYF
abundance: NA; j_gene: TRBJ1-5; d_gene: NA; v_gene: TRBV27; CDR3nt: TGTGCCAGCAGTTCGGACTGGGGACAGCCCCAGCATTTT; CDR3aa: CASSSDWGQPQHF
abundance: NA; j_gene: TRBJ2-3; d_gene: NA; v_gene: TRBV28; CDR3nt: TGTGCCAGCAGTACGTCCGGGGCATCCCATTACACAGATACGCAGTATTTT; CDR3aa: CASSTSGASHYTDTQYF
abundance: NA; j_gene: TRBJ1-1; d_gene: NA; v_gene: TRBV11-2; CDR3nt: TGTGCCAGCAGCCTCCGGATGAACACTGAAGCTTTCTTT; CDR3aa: CASSLRMNTEAFF
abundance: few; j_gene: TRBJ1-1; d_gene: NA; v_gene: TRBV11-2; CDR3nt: TGTGCCAGCAGCTTAGATTTGACAGGATTATTGAACACTGAAGCTTTCTTT; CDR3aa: CASSLDLTGLLNTEAFF
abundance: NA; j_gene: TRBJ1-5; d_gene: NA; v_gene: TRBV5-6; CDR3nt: TGTGCCAGCAGCCGGGAGGCAGGTCAGCCCCAGCATTTT; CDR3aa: CASSREAGQPQHF
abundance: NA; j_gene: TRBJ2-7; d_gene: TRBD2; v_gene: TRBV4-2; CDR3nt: TGTGCCAGCAGCCAAGGGGGACTAGAGGGATACTACGAGCAGTACTTC; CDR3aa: CASSQGGLEGYYEQYF
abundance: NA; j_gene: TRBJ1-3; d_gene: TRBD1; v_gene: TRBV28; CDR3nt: TGTGCCAGCAGTTTATCACCGGGACAGCCTATCTCTGGAAACACCATATATTTT; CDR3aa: CASSLSPGQPISGNTIYF